The 17 T cell receptor beta chains presented below share a single source sample, sequenced in a study of TIL therapy for anti-PD-1-resistant metastatic lung cancer. This was the immunoSEQ v3 assay. TCRdb's table, derived via immunoSEQ multiplex PCR, lists solely in-frame clones and lacks some. The sample has tens of thousands of clones, roughly 70% seen once. Time point denoted: pre-treatment sample, taken before nivolumab and TIL therapy. Pleural nodules or supraclavicular lymph nodes made up most of the excised metastases sampled. Source: tumor tissue, taken at baseline. These receptor sequences come from a person aged 25-80 years with non-small cell lung cancer.

The chain carries TRBV28 and TRBJ2-3, with 8 bases lining up with TRBD1. The CDR3 has 15 amino acids. V lost 8 bases, J lost 1 base, and 8 bases stayed unmatched. In germline, CDR1 is MDHEN, CDR2 SYDVKM. This CDR3 reads CASRGQGARTDTQYF. Here the CDR3 DNA reads TGTGCCAGCCGTGGCCAGGGGGCGCGCACAGATACGCAGTATTTT.

The V gene is TRBV7-2, the J gene TRBJ2-3; 14 nucleotides align to TRBD2. CDR1 and CDR2 (germline): SGHTA, FQGNSA. This CDR3 contains 19 residues. V shed 0 bases and J 3 bases; nucleotides not matched to a gene: 8. The CDR3 region is CASSLANGTSGRGTDTQYF. The CDR3 nucleotides read TGTGCCAGCAGCTTAGCCAACGGGACTAGCGGGAGAGGGACAGATACGCAGTATTTT.

The rearrangement joins TRBV11-1 to TRBJ2-3; possible D gene TRBD2, 5 bases. CDR1 is SGHAT and CDR2 is FQDESV in the germline V gene (reference sequence). Trimming pared 9 bases from V and 1 base from J, leaving 20 bases between. CDR3 length: 16 residues. The DNA for the CDR3 is TGTGCCAGTACTCGAAGAGGATTAGCGCGCACAGATACGCAGTATTTT. It is translated as CASTRRGLARTDTQYF.

The chain recombines TRBV5-1 with TRBJ2-1; 12 bases line up with TRBD2. Germline CDR1 and CDR2: SGHRS and YFSETQ. V lost 1 base to trimming and J lost 8 bases; unmatched junction nucleotides: 7. The CDR3 has 16 amino acids. CDR3 coding DNA: TGCGCCAGCAGCTTGCTGCTAGCGGGGGGGCAGGATGAGCAGTTCTTC. It codes for CASSLLLAGGQDEQFF.

This clone was seen ten or more times. This rearrangement joins TRBV15 to TRBJ2-6; D tentatively fits TRBD1 or TRBD2 (5 bases each). V lost 0 bases, J lost 4 bases, and 10 bases lay in between. Per germline, CDR1 LNHNV and CDR2 YYDKDF (reference sequence). The length of the CDR3 is 16 residues. The CDR3 protein is CATSRDGGTGANVLTF. The CDR3, as DNA: TGTGCCACCAGCAGAGATGGGGGTACCGGGGCCAACGTCCTGACTTTC. Filled out from reference TRBV15 and TRBJ2-6, the complete variable domain reads DAMVIQNPRYQVTQFGKPVTLSCSQTLNHNVMYWYQQKSSQAPKLLFHYYDKDFNNEADTPDNFQSRRPNTSFCFLDIRSPGLGDTAMYLCATSRDGGTGANVLTFGAGSRLTVL.

The rearrangement joins TRBV2 to TRBJ2-3; possible D gene TRBD1, 6 bases. The CDR3 contains 13 residues. V gave up 10 bases and J gave up 3 bases, with 14 bases separating them. Germline CDR1 reads SNHLY; CDR2 reads FYNNEI. DNA for the CDR3: TGTGCCATACAGGGTAGAGGTACAGATACGCAGTATTTT. Translated: CAIQGRGTDTQYF.

V and J are TRBV5-5 and TRBJ1-6, with 9 bases that match TRBD1. The CDR3 runs 14 residues. From germline, CDR1 is SGHKS and CDR2 YYEKEE (reference sequence). The J segment lost 9 bases and the V segment lost 4 bases, leaving 5 bases of the junction unmatched. The CDR3 DNA reads TGTGCCAGCAGCCAGGGACAGGGATCTTCACCCCTCCACTTT. Translated: CASSQGQGSSPLHF. Drawing the rest from reference TRBV5-5 and TRBJ1-6, the complete variable domain is DAGVTQSPTHLIKTRGQQVTLRCSPISGHKSVSWYQQVLGQGPQFIFQYYEKEERGRGNFPDRFSARQFPNYSSELNVNALLLGDSALYLCASSQGQGSSPLHFGNGTRLTVT.

The chain joins TRBV2 to TRBJ2-3; TRBD2 matches at 11 bases. The CDR3 contains 20 residues. V dropped 0 bases and J dropped 2; count of bases not matched to a gene: 13. Germline CDR1 reads SNHLY; CDR2 reads FYNNEI. The CDR3 bases are TGTGCCAGCAGTGAAGCTGGCCTAGCGGGAGGCCGACATAACACAGATACGCAGTATTTT. The encoded protein is CASSEAGLAGGRHNTDTQYF.

This chain connects TRBV7-2 to TRBJ1-5; the D is unclear. Trimming left V 5 bases short and J 6 bases short, with 11 bases between. The CDR3 extends over 13 amino acids. The germline V gene encodes CDR1 SGHTA and CDR2 FQGNSA. This CDR3 reads CASSMLVGQPQHF. CDR3 nucleotide sequence: TGTGCCAGCAGCATGCTGGTGGGTCAGCCCCAGCATTTT.

The V call is TRBV5-4, the J call TRBJ2-5; 8 bases map to TRBD1. J lost 6 bases, V lost 0 bases, and 4 bases had no gene match. The CDR3 is 14 residues long. Germline V lookup: CDR1 SGHNT, CDR2 YYREEE (reference sequence). The CDR3 loop is CASSLDRGLKTQYF. In DNA form, the CDR3 reads TGTGCCAGCAGCTTGGACAGGGGGTTAAAGACCCAGTACTTC.

The gene calls are TRBV25-1 and TRBJ1-4; D gene ambiguous. Trimming removed 7 bases at V and 0 bases at J, with 6 bases between. Germline CDR1 is MGHDK and CDR2 is SYGVNS. The CDR3 covers 13 residues. The CDR3 protein is CASIGPTNEKLFF. CDR3 coding DNA: TGTGCCAGCATCGGGCCAACTAATGAAAAACTGTTTTTT.

This clone was counted only a few times. This chain connects TRBV25-1 to TRBJ1-5, with a possible D match to TRBD1 (6 bases). Trimming pared 1 base from V and 7 bases from J, leaving 11 bases between. The length of the CDR3 is 14 residues. Germline V gives CDR1 MGHDK, CDR2 SYGVNS. CDR3: CASSESGDSQPQHF. The CDR3 DNA sequence: TGTGCCAGCAGTGAATCAGGGGATTCGCAGCCCCAGCATTTT.

The V call is TRBV5-1, the J call TRBJ2-6, with D possibly called TRBD1 or TRBD2 (5 bases each). This CDR3 is 16 amino acids long. The germline V gene has CDR1 SGHRS and CDR2 YFSETQ. V was clipped by 2 bases and J by 0 bases, with 9 bases between them. CDR3 bases: TGCGCCAGCAGCTTAACGGGGCTCTCTGGGGCCAACGTCCTGACTTTC. It specifies CASSLTGLSGANVLTF.

This chain uses TRBV19 with TRBJ1-3; no clear D. With 3 bases removed from V and 0 bases from J, the gap between germline ends came to 6 bases. The CDR3 spans 14 residues. Germline assignment: CDR1 LNHDA and CDR2 SQIVND (reference sequence). Here the CDR3 reads CASSIQTSGNTIYF. In nucleotides, the CDR3 is TGTGCCAGTAGTATCCAGACCTCTGGAAACACCATATATTTT.

The V call is TRBV30, the J call TRBJ1-1; 7 nucleotides agree with TRBD1. There are 13 residues in the CDR3. Germline V gene lookup returns CDR1 GTSNPN and CDR2 SVGIG (reference sequence). J was trimmed by 3 bases and V by 1 base; bases with no gene match: 2. The CDR3 nucleotides read TGTGCCTGGAGTGGACAGGGTTACACTGAAGCTTTCTTT. Translated, it gives CAWSGQGYTEAFF.

The V and J genes are TRBV6-5 and TRBJ2-1; the match to TRBD2 covers 9 bases. V lost 7 bases, J lost 12 bases, and 16 bases stayed unmatched. The CDR3 consists of 15 residues. Germline values: CDR1 MNHEY, CDR2 SVGAGI. The CDR3 bases are TGTGCCAGCACTCGACTAGCGGCCCAACCGGGGGGGCAGTTCTTC. Translating it yields CASTRLAAQPGGQFF.

This clone was found a few times. The gene calls are TRBV9 and TRBJ1-2, with a possible D match to TRBD1 (5 bases). The CDR3 is 13 amino acids. Germline V CDR1 and CDR2: SGDLS, YYNGEE. The V gene lost 3 bases and the J gene lost 7 bases, with 13 bases spanning the gap. Written as DNA, the CDR3 is TGTGCCAGCAGCGACGGGGCGCGAGGTGGCTACACCTTC. As protein: CASSDGARGGYTF.